The following is a TCR beta chain sequence with its context. Its antigen is as yet unknown. The entry originates in a study of post-analysis software for immune sequencing data. The overall study: Relapsing-remitting, secondary progressive and progressive-relapsing multiple sclerosis were all included among the disease courses. Overall study results and limits: For normalized Chao1 diversity, multiple sclerosis patients scored significantly lower than controls did. Patients carried roughly five TRBV segments more frequently than controls did, and TRBV5-6, TRBV5-1 and TRBV20-1 were among them.

Looked up from germline, CDR1 is MGHDK and CDR2 is SYGVNS. With 2 bases removed from V and 8 bases from J, the gap between germline ends came to 4 bases. There are 12 residues in the CDR3. Unique molecular identifiers were built into the TCR beta cDNA libraries. TCRdb re-analysed the PCR reads in MiXCR, keeping a single row per CDR3 protein. Of 450,000 to 650,000 distinct CDR3 sequences listed, around 47% are singletons. Input material: blood. This TCR was recovered from a girl aged 5-17 years with multiple sclerosis. The V call is TRBV25-1, the J call TRBJ1-6; no reliable D call. Here the CDR3 reads CASSEGYSPLHF. The CDR3 nucleotides are TGTGCCAGCAGTGAAGGTTATTCACCCCTCCACTTT.